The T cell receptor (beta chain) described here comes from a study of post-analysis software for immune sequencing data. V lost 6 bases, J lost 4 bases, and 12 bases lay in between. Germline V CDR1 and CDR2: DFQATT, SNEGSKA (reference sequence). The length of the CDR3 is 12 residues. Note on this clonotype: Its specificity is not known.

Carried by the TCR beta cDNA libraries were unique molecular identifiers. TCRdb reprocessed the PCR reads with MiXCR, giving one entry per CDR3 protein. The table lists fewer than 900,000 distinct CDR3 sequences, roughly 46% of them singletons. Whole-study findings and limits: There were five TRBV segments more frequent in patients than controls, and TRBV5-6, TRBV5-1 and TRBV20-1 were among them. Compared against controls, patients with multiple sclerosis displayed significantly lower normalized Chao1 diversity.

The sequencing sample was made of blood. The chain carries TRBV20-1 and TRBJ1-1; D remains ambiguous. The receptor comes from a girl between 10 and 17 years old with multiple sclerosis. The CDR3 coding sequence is TGCAGTGCGGCACGGGCGGGCACTGAAGCTTTCTTT. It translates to CSAARAGTEAFF.